The clone carrying this T cell receptor (beta chain) was counted at least ten times. The entry originates in a study of blood T cells in healthy people across ages. The CDR3 extends over 13 amino acids. Trimming pared 4 bases from V and 7 bases from J, leaving 11 bases between. Per germline, CDR1 SGHTA and CDR2 FQGTGA. They isolated at least 7 million PBMCs from each sample. Next came a second PCR, run for about 6 to 11 cycles, which used a sample-barcoded 5' primer along with a J-beta primer mix. TCRdb re-derived calls from the 5' RACE reads in MiXCR, one entry per CDR3 protein. The sample has about 1.6 million distinct CDR3 sequences; about 35% are singletons.

The specimen was blood. This TCR was sampled from a woman aged 30 to 39 in good health. V usage is TRBV7-3 and J usage is TRBJ2-1, with TRBD2 as a possible D gene (7 bases). The CDR3 DNA reads TGTGCCAGCAGCTCTGGGGGGGCGAATGAGCAGTTCTTC. The encoded protein is CASSSGGANEQFF. Full variable domain (rest looked up from reference TRBV7-3 and TRBJ2-1): GAGVSQTPSNKVTEKGKYVELRCDPISGHTALYWYRQSLGQGPEFLIYFQGTGAADDSGLPNDRFFAVRPEGSVSTLKIQRTERGDSAVYLCASSSGGANEQFFGPGTRLTVL.